What follows are 10 T cell receptor beta chains derived from one specimen sequenced in a study of blood T cell repertoires in COVID-19. Libraries were prepared by immunoSEQ multiplex PCR; TCRdb keeps only in-frame clonotypes and omits some of them. The data show some 260,000 clones, roughly 87% seen once. Sequenced: peripheral blood. These receptors originate from a man between 18 and 35 years old with active or convalescent COVID-19.

This clone appeared once. V and J are TRBV9 and TRBJ2-2; 8 nucleotides line up with TRBD1. Germline V gene sequence: CDR1 SGDLS, CDR2 YYNGEE. This CDR3 has 16 amino acids. V dropped 4 bases and J dropped 0; count of bases not matched to a gene: 5. CDR3 in DNA: TGTGCCAGCAGCCCCTGGACAGGGACGAACACCGGGGAGCTGTTTTTT. It codes for CASSPWTGTNTGELFF.

The rearrangement joins TRBV6-5 to TRBJ2-7, with 9 positions matching TRBD1. The CDR3 runs 13 residues. V trimming: 11 bases; J trimming: 4 bases; junction bases outside the gene matches: 9. CDR1 is MNHEY, CDR2 SVGAGI, per germline. CDR3 sequence: CAARDRAAYEQYF. The DNA for the CDR3 is TGTGCCGCTCGGGACAGGGCGGCGTACGAGCAGTACTTC.

The rearrangement joins TRBV5-4 to TRBJ1-4, with 10 bases identical to TRBD1. Germline V lookup: CDR1 SGHNT, CDR2 YYREEE (reference sequence). V dropped 2 bases and J dropped 8; count of bases not matched to a gene: 6. The CDR3 is 15 amino acids. CDR3 sequence: CASSLRTGGMEKLFF. The CDR3 bases are TGTGCCAGCAGCTTACGGACAGGGGGAATGGAAAAACTGTTTTTT.

This chain joins TRBV28 and TRBJ2-4; 9 positions agree with TRBD1. The J segment lost 8 bases and the V segment lost 5 bases, leaving 7 bases of the junction unmatched. CDR3 size: 14 residues. CDR1 and CDR2 from the germline V gene are MDHEN and SYDVKM. CDR3 DNA: TGTGCCAGCAGTCTACAGGGGGCCGGGGACATTCAGTACTTC. It specifies CASSLQGAGDIQYF.

J is TRBJ2-2 and V is TRBV7-8; TRBD1 matches at 7 bases. Germline CDR1 and CDR2: SGHVS and FQNEAQ. J was trimmed by 0 bases and V by 5 bases; bases with no gene match: 0. The CDR3 totals 14 residues. DNA of the CDR3: TGTGCCAGCAGCACAGGGGCGAACACCGGGGAGCTGTTTTTT. This sequence encodes CASSTGANTGELFF.

This sequence joins TRBV6-2 or TRBV6-3 and TRBJ2-1; tentative D call: TRBD2 (6 bases). Trimming took 6 bases from V and 1 from J, leaving 16 bases between them. The CDR3 has 16 residues. Germline V gene lookup returns CDR1 MNHEY and CDR2 SVGEGT. The CDR3 DNA is TGTGCCAGCAGCGTGGGGGGAGTCCCATCCTACAATGAGCAGTTCTTC. Translated, it gives CASSVGGVPSYNEQFF.

The chain carries TRBV5-6 and TRBJ1-2; 8 bases match TRBD1. Germline V gene lookup returns CDR1 SGHDT and CDR2 YYEEEE. The V gene end was trimmed by 2 bases and the J gene end by 8 bases; junction bases not matched to a gene: 8. The CDR3 covers 14 residues. CDR3 sequence: CASSFGTGANGYTF. In DNA form, the CDR3 reads TGTGCCAGCAGCTTTGGGACAGGCGCGAACGGCTACACCTTC.

The V gene is TRBV21-1, the J gene TRBJ2-7; TRBD1 is the table's D call, not checked against the DNA. TRBV21-1 represents a pseudogene. The CDR3 contains 11 residues. The chain's CDR3 is CASSTNYEQYF. The CDR3 nucleotides read TGTGCCAGCAGCACCAACTACGAGCAGTACTTC.

CDR3 sequence (DNA): TGTGCCAGTAGTCCTCTAGCGGGAGTACACGAGACCCAGTACTTC. Protein: CASSPLAGVHETQYF. The chain couples TRBV19 to TRBJ2-5, with 10 bases aligning to TRBD2. The germline CDR1 and CDR2 sequences are LNHDA and SQIVND (reference sequence). Losses at the gene ends were 5 bases for V and 5 bases for J; bases not matched to a gene: 8. The CDR3 has 15 residues.

The rearrangement uses TRBV15 and TRBJ2-7, with a tentative D call TRBD2 (6 bases). Germline CDR1 reads LNHNV; CDR2 reads YYDKDF (reference sequence). Trimming took 3 bases from V and 6 from J, leaving 15 bases between them. The CDR3 runs 14 residues. The DNA of the CDR3 is TGTGCCACCAGCAGGACCGGGGACTTTCTCGAGCAGTACTTC. This gives the protein CATSRTGDFLEQYF.